These 25 T cell receptor beta chains were sequenced from one sample in a study of beta chain features in type 1 diabetes. These receptors' antigens are unknown. Reverse transcription of all isolated RNA meant that expressed TCRB transcripts were sequenced. Data came from immunoSEQ multiplex PCR; TCRdb stores just in-frame clones and leaves some out. Among about 700,000 clones, under 15% were seen once, and the ten largest hold about 0.02%. Study-level findings and limits: Type 1 diabetes patients had TCRB CDR3s that were shorter (moderately but significantly so) in all four CD4+ subsets.

Specimen: naive CD4+ T cells from blood. The receptor set was obtained from a man aged 18 to 30 with type 1 diabetes.

This clone has only a few counts. The V call is TRBV5-1, the J call TRBJ2-1; D is unclear. V gave up 4 bases and J gave up 9 bases, with 20 bases separating them. Per the germline V gene, CDR1 is SGHRS and CDR2 is YFSETQ. The CDR3 length is 15 residues. The CDR3 loop is CASSAQYPGEGEQFF. The CDR3, as DNA: TGCGCCAGCAGCGCCCAGTACCCTGGGGAAGGTGAGCAGTTCTTC.

This chain joins TRBV7-2 and TRBJ2-7; no definite D call. The CDR3 length is 13 residues. V lost 5 bases, J lost 3 bases, and 11 bases lay in between. The germline gives CDR1 SGHTA, CDR2 FQGNSA. DNA for the CDR3: TGTGCCAGCAGCACAAAGGAGTACTACGAGCAGTACTTC. Translated: CASSTKEYYEQYF.

This clone was counted a few times. The genes are TRBV19 and TRBJ2-4, with D maybe TRBD2 (6 bases). This CDR3 has 15 amino acids. Trimming removed 4 bases at V and 5 bases at J, with 15 bases between. Per the germline V gene, CDR1 is LNHDA and CDR2 is SQIVND (reference sequence). The CDR3 region is CASSRIGDSENIQYF. In DNA, the CDR3 is TGTGCCAGTAGTAGGATCGGGGACTCAGAAAACATTCAGTACTTC.

The chain employs TRBV10-3 and TRBJ1-1, with D hard to call. V lost 6 bases to trimming and J lost 0 bases, with 8 bases between them. Germline CDR1 reads ENHRY; CDR2 reads SYGVKD. The CDR3 spans 13 residues. CDR3 coding DNA: TGTGCCATCAGGAACCCTATGAACACTGAAGCTTTCTTT. This sequence encodes CAIRNPMNTEAFF.

The table lists this clone with a few counts. Other DNA sequences of this sample code for an identical CDR3. The J gene is TRBJ2-7, the V gene TRBV5-1; D remains unclear. The CDR3 totals 14 residues. V gave up 6 bases and J gave up 0 bases, with 13 bases separating them. Germline V lookup: CDR1 SGHRS, CDR2 YFSETQ. CDR3 region: CASKVLGDSYEQYF. The CDR3 nucleotides read TGCGCCAGCAAAGTCCTTGGGGACTCCTACGAGCAGTACTTC.

This clone was detected only a few times. The chain has TRBV5-1 and TRBJ2-7; D is undetermined. CDR1 SGHRS and CDR2 YFSETQ come from the germline V gene. The ends were cut back, 0 bases at V and 2 bases at J, with 3 bases in the middle. The CDR3 spans 12 residues. The CDR3 DNA reads as TGCGCCAGCAGCTTGGCTCCCTACGAGCAGTACTTC. Translation: CASSLAPYEQYF.

This clone occurred a few times. The V call is TRBV7-2, the J call TRBJ1-5; D may be TRBD1 (5 bases). This CDR3 is 15 amino acids long. V lost 5 bases, J lost 6 bases, and 17 bases lay in between. Germline CDR1 SGHTA, CDR2 FQGNSA. DNA of the CDR3: TGTGCCAGCAGCCCCCTCGCAGGGACGGGTCAGCCCCAGCATTTT. Residues: CASSPLAGTGQPQHF.

The chain has TRBV30 and TRBJ1-1; no firm D call. The CDR3 runs to 14 residues. Trimming took 5 bases from V and 5 from J, leaving 18 bases between them. The V gene's germline CDR1 is GTSNPN and CDR2 SVGIG (reference sequence). This chain's CDR3 is CAWSLNEFGTEAFF. CDR3 in DNA: TGTGCCTGGTCCCTGAATGAGTTTGGGACTGAAGCTTTCTTT.

This chain's CDR3 is CASSGGQEYSPLHF. CDR3 bases: TGCGCCAGCAGCGGGGGACAGGAGTATTCACCCCTCCACTTT. The gene calls are TRBV5-1 and TRBJ1-6; 8 bases agree with TRBD1. Trimming cost V 4 bases and J 8 bases; bases outside gene matches: 5. The CDR3 contains 14 residues. Germline assignment: CDR1 SGHRS and CDR2 YFSETQ. Full variable domain (missing parts from reference TRBV5-1 and TRBJ1-6): KAGVTQTPRYLIKTRGQQVTLSCSPISGHRSVSWYQQTPGQGLQFLFEYFSETQRNKGNFPGRFSGRQFSNSRSEMNVSTLELGDSALYLCASSGGQEYSPLHFGNGTRLTVT.

The rearrangement uses TRBV14 and TRBJ2-2; D is undetermined. Deletions cut 0 bases from V and 4 bases from J, with 15 bases between. CDR1 SGHDN and CDR2 FVKESK come from the germline V gene. The length of the CDR3 is 17 residues. CDR3: CASSQDQEKMGTGELFF. The CDR3 bases are TGTGCCAGCAGCCAAGATCAAGAGAAGATGGGCACCGGGGAGCTGTTTTTT. The variable domain in full, with the rest retrieved from reference TRBV14 and TRBJ2-2, is EAGVTQFPSHSVIEKGQTVTLRCDPISGHDNLYWYRRVMGKEIKFLLHFVKESKQDESGMPNNRFLAERTGGTYSTLKVQPAELEDSGVYFCASSQDQEKMGTGELFFGEGSRLTVL.

The sample holds a few counts of this clone. J is TRBJ1-2 and V is TRBV14; D is unresolved. This CDR3 is built from 13 residues. The ends were cut back, 1 base at V and 3 bases at J, with 6 bases in the middle. Looked up from germline, CDR1 is SGHDN and CDR2 is FVKESK. CDR3 nucleotide sequence: TGTGCCAGCAGCCAAGGGGCAGACTATGGCTACACCTTC. The encoded protein is CASSQGADYGYTF.

This clone was observed a few times. The chain carries TRBV9 and TRBJ2-7; D is possibly TRBD1 or TRBD2 (5 bases each). The CDR3 has 14 amino acids. Between the trimmed V and J ends, which lost 5 bases and 5 bases, there was a span of 17 bases. Germline CDR1 reads SGDLS; CDR2 reads YYNGEE. The CDR3 protein is CASSRWGSLNEQYF. The CDR3 DNA reads as TGTGCCAGCAGTCGATGGGGGAGTCTAAACGAGCAGTACTTC.

This clone has just a few counts. The V and J genes are TRBV2 and TRBJ2-3; D may be TRBD2 (5 bases). Germline V gene sequence: CDR1 SNHLY, CDR2 FYNNEI. The CDR3 length is 12 residues. V was clipped by 7 bases and J by 10 bases, with 15 bases between them. The CDR3 DNA reads as TGTGCCAGCAAATGGGAGCTAGCATCGCAGTATTTT. Translated, it gives CASKWELASQYF.

The chain links TRBV5-1 to TRBJ2-3, with 7 bases that match TRBD1. Trimming took 4 bases from V and 6 from J; bases not matched to a gene: 8. The CDR3 runs to 14 residues. Germline assignment: CDR1 SGHRS and CDR2 YFSETQ. The CDR3 DNA follows: TGCGCCAGCAGCCCGACAGGGTTAGGGGATACGCAGTATTTT. Its protein is CASSPTGLGDTQYF.

The CDR3 here is CASSHLTGMGIQYF. The CDR3 DNA sequence: TGTGCCAGCAGCCACCTGACAGGGATGGGCATTCAGTACTTC. The V and J genes are TRBV7-2 and TRBJ2-4; TRBD1 matches at 7 bases. The trim removed 5 bases at V and 9 bases at J, leaving 10 bases unmatched. The CDR3 covers 14 residues. Germline V gives CDR1 SGHTA, CDR2 FQGNSA.

This clone has more than one count but fewer than ten. The chain employs TRBV29-1 and TRBJ2-5; 8 bases agree with TRBD1. The CDR3 extends over 15 amino acids. V lost 1 base to trimming and J lost 3 bases; unmatched junction nucleotides: 7. Germline V CDR1 and CDR2: SQVTM, ANQGSEA. CDR3 sequence reads: CSVEGNSDREETQYF. Here the CDR3 DNA reads TGCAGCGTTGAAGGGAATTCGGACAGGGAAGAGACCCAGTACTTC.

The chain uses TRBV25-1 and TRBJ1-4; D is possibly TRBD1 (5 bases). CDR3 length: 16 amino acids. CDR1 MGHDK and CDR2 SYGVNS come from the germline V gene. The V gene lost 4 bases and the J gene lost 12 bases, with 24 bases spanning the gap. The CDR3 DNA reads as TGTGCCAGCAGTGGTCCAGGGCTTCTGCGAATGGAGGAACTGTTTTTT. Protein sequence: CASSGPGLLRMEELFF.

This clone was seen a handful of times. The chain has TRBV6-5 and TRBJ1-6; 7 bases line up with TRBD1. CDR3 length equals 15 residues. Trimming at V came to 0 bases and at J to 10 bases, leaving 6 bases not matched to a gene. Germline values: CDR1 MNHEY, CDR2 SVGAGI. CDR3 region: CASSYSETGRSPLHF. CDR3 in DNA: TGTGCCAGCAGTTACTCAGAGACAGGGAGATCACCCCTCCACTTT.

This chain links TRBV18 with TRBJ2-6; tentatively, D is TRBD2 (6 bases). The CDR3 covers 18 residues. Germline lookup yields CDR1 KGHSH and CDR2 LQKENI. With 3 bases removed from V and 0 bases from J, the gap between germline ends came to 15 bases. DNA for the CDR3: TGTGCCAGCTCACCTCCGGGACTGGGATCCTCTGGGGCCAACGTCCTGACTTTC. Its protein product is CASSPPGLGSSGANVLTF.

The chain couples TRBV18 to TRBJ1-5; 9 nucleotides match TRBD1. The germline V gene encodes CDR1 KGHSH and CDR2 LQKENI. The trim removed 0 bases at V and 8 bases at J, leaving 8 bases unmatched. The CDR3 extends over 16 amino acids. CDR3 loop: CASSPPYRGRGEPQHF. Written as DNA, the CDR3 is TGTGCCAGCTCACCACCGTACAGGGGGCGCGGGGAGCCCCAGCATTTT. Complete variable domain (other parts from reference TRBV18 and TRBJ1-5): NAGVMQNPRHLVRRRGQEARLRCSPMKGHSHVYWYRQLPEEGLKFMVYLQKENIIDESGMPKERFSAEFPKEGPSILRIQQVVRGDSAAYFCASSPPYRGRGEPQHFGDGTRLSIL.

This chain uses TRBV28 with TRBJ2-5, with TRBD1 as a possible D gene (6 bases). The germline V and J ends were trimmed by 6 bases and 7 bases, with 18 bases remaining between them. The CDR3 consists of 14 residues. Germline V gene sequence: CDR1 MDHEN, CDR2 SYDVKM. CDR3 nucleotides: TGTGCCAGCAGACATCAGGGACATGACCGGACCCAGTACTTC. It specifies CASRHQGHDRTQYF.

In its sample, this clone was seen a few times. The V gene is TRBV28, the J gene TRBJ2-7, with 11 bases fitting TRBD1. Trimming removed 7 bases from V and 7 bases from J; junction bases left unmatched: 15. This CDR3 contains 16 residues. The germline gives CDR1 MDHEN, CDR2 SYDVKM. This CDR3 is CASTDSGQGALGEQYF. DNA for the CDR3: TGTGCCAGCACCGACTCCGGACAGGGGGCTTTGGGGGAGCAGTACTTC.

This clone was counted between two and nine times. V and J are TRBV5-1 and TRBJ1-5, with TRBD1 as a possible D gene (6 bases). The V and J ends lost 0 bases and 6 bases respectively, with 13 bases between them. Germline CDR1 reads SGHRS; CDR2 reads YFSETQ. This CDR3 region has 15 residues. The CDR3 nucleotides read TGCGCCAGCAGCTTGGAGGGTGGGGGCACTCAGCCCCAGCATTTT. Protein sequence: CASSLEGGGTQPQHF. Full variable domain (remainder filled in from reference TRBV5-1 and TRBJ1-5): KAGVTQTPRYLIKTRGQQVTLSCSPISGHRSVSWYQQTPGQGLQFLFEYFSETQRNKGNFPGRFSGRQFSNSRSEMNVSTLELGDSALYLCASSLEGGGTQPQHFGDGTRLSIL.

V and J are TRBV5-1 and TRBJ2-7; D possibly matches TRBD1 or TRBD2 (5 bases each). The CDR3 consists of 15 residues. CDR1 and CDR2 from the germline V gene are SGHRS and YFSETQ. V was trimmed by 4 bases and J by 0 bases, leaving 14 bases between them. In DNA form, the CDR3 reads TGCGCCAGCAGCATCGGGACGCCGAACTCCTACGAGCAGTACTTC. Protein: CASSIGTPNSYEQYF. The full variable domain, completed using reference TRBV5-1 and TRBJ2-7, is KAGVTQTPRYLIKTRGQQVTLSCSPISGHRSVSWYQQTPGQGLQFLFEYFSETQRNKGNFPGRFSGRQFSNSRSEMNVSTLELGDSALYLCASSIGTPNSYEQYFGPGTRLTVT.

The chain joins TRBV20-1 to TRBJ1-2; a weak D match, TRBD1 (6 bases). Germline V gene lookup returns CDR1 DFQATT and CDR2 SNEGSKA (reference sequence). The CDR3 has 11 residues. V dropped 4 bases and J dropped 7 bases, with 10 bases sitting between them. The CDR3, as DNA: TGCAGTGCTAACCTCAGGGGTGGCTACACCTTC. It yields the protein CSANLRGGYTF.